These 23 T cell receptor beta chains were sequenced from one sample in a study of vaccination and CD4 T cells after COVID-19. Their specific antigens are unknown. Treatment denoted: approximately 9-day PBMC culture with coronavirus spike peptide pools or control peptides (ViraFEST assay). The Oncomine TCR Beta short-read assay was what sequenced the DNA obtained from cultured CD4+ T cells. Each CDR3 protein is one row after TCRdb ran MiXCR on the PCR reads. The sample shows about 19,000 distinct CDR3 sequences, 45% to 70% of them seen only once. The material sequenced was CD4+ T cells from blood, cultured in vitro. The receptor source for this set is a human donor who had recovered from COVID-19.

This clonotype was counted a few times. This chain joins TRBV7-8 and TRBJ2-7; perhaps TRBD2 as D (5 bases). Germline V CDR1 and CDR2: SGHVS, FQNEAQ. CDR3 length equals 14 residues. V lost 5 bases to trimming and J lost 4 bases, with 15 bases between them. The DNA of the CDR3 is TGTGCCAGCAGCCGTACTAGAGCTCAGTACGAGCAGTACTTC. Protein product: CASSRTRAQYEQYF.

The chain has TRBV20-1 and TRBJ1-2, with unresolved D. The CDR3 length is 14 residues. Germline lookup yields CDR1 DFQATT and CDR2 SNEGSKA (reference sequence). Trimming removed 5 bases from V and 3 bases from J, with 16 bases in between. DNA for the CDR3: TGCAGTGCTGGAATAGGACTGAATGACTATGGCTACACCTTC. Residues: CSAGIGLNDYGYTF.

This chain connects TRBV29-1 to TRBJ2-2; 12 bases fit TRBD1. This CDR3 is 14 amino acids long. Germline V gene lookup returns CDR1 SQVTM and CDR2 ANQGSEA. Trimming cost V 7 bases and J 2 bases; bases outside gene matches: 2. CDR3 amino acids: CSGGTGGNTGELFF. CDR3 DNA: TGCAGCGGGGGGACAGGGGGCAACACCGGGGAGCTGTTTTTT.

This sequence joins TRBV7-2 and TRBJ2-7, with 7 bases aligning to TRBD1. Germline values: CDR1 SGHTA, CDR2 FQGNSA. There are 15 residues in the CDR3. The V and J ends lost 5 bases and 1 base, in that order; junction bases with no gene match: 8. The CDR3 region has the DNA TGTGCCAGCAGCCCCGCCGGGACAGATTCCTACGAGCAGTACTTC. It codes for CASSPAGTDSYEQYF.

This chain uses TRBV6-1 with TRBJ1-2; TRBD1 matches 7 bases. CDR1 is MNHNS and CDR2 is SASEGT in the germline V gene. V shed 5 bases, J shed 3 bases, and the junction held 9 bases outside the gene matches. The CDR3 sequence is 15 residues long. CDR3 in amino acids: CASSRIGTADYGYTF. DNA of the CDR3: TGTGCCAGCAGTCGAATCGGGACAGCCGACTATGGCTACACCTTC.

The rearrangement links TRBV24-1 to TRBJ1-1; D not resolved. V lost 6 bases, J lost 3 bases, and 16 bases lay in between. CDR1 KGHDR and CDR2 SFDVKD come from the germline V gene. The CDR3 runs 15 residues. CDR3 sequence (DNA): TGTGCCACCAGTAGGAGGGTTATTTCGGACACTGAAGCTTTCTTT. Its protein product is CATSRRVISDTEAFF.

V usage is TRBV20-1 and J usage is TRBJ2-1; TRBD2 agrees at 8 bases. There are 14 residues in the CDR3. V lost 3 bases, J lost 2 bases, and 3 bases stayed unmatched. The germline V gene encodes CDR1 DFQATT and CDR2 SNEGSKA (reference sequence). DNA for the CDR3: TGCAGTGCTAGTGGCGGGGGGACCTACAATGAGCAGTTCTTC. Translation: CSASGGGTYNEQFF.

The chain has TRBV27 and TRBJ1-3; tentatively, D is TRBD1 (5 bases). The length of the CDR3 is 16 residues. V was cut by 5 bases and J by 5 bases, with 19 bases left in between. Germline values: CDR1 MNHEY, CDR2 SMNVEV (reference sequence). The DNA of the CDR3 is TGTGCCAGCAGTCCCAGGACAACCCCAGGCAGAAACACCATATATTTT. Residues: CASSPRTTPGRNTIYF.

V usage is TRBV19 and J usage is TRBJ2-2, with 9 bases that match TRBD1. The junction had 5 bases not matched to a gene; V was cut back by 3 bases and J by 3 bases. The CDR3 is 16 amino acids. Germline V gene lookup returns CDR1 LNHDA and CDR2 SQIVND (reference sequence). CDR3 protein: CASSIGGQGYTGELFF. In DNA form, the CDR3 reads TGTGCCAGTAGTATCGGGGGACAGGGATACACCGGGGAGCTGTTTTTT.

The chain combines TRBV4-3 with TRBJ2-2; no firm D call. Germline lookup yields CDR1 LGHNA and CDR2 YSLEER. V shed 4 bases and J shed 7 bases, with 16 bases lying between them. The CDR3 has 15 amino acids. The CDR3 region is CASSPSTGVDGELFF. DNA of the CDR3: TGCGCCAGCAGCCCATCTACGGGCGTTGACGGGGAGCTGTTTTTT.

A few counts support this clonotype. This chain uses TRBV6-1 with TRBJ2-7; 7 positions match TRBD2. CDR1 is MNHNS and CDR2 is SASEGT in the germline V gene. The CDR3 runs to 15 residues. The J segment lost 4 bases and the V segment lost 3 bases, leaving 9 bases of the junction unmatched. The CDR3: CASSDGGSATYEQYF. CDR3 DNA: TGTGCCAGCAGTGATGGCGGGAGTGCGACATACGAGCAGTACTTC.

This clonotype has more than one count but fewer than ten. V is TRBV7-2 and J is TRBJ2-5, with D possibly TRBD1 on 6 matching bases. CDR3 length: 12 residues. CDR1 SGHTA and CDR2 FQGNSA come from the germline V gene. V shed 4 bases and J shed 5 bases, with 8 bases lying between them. The CDR3 nucleotides read TGTGCCAGCAGCTCGAGGGGGGAGACCCAGTACTTC. It encodes CASSSRGETQYF.

This clonotype was seen only once. V and J are TRBV19 and TRBJ2-2; D gene uncertain. This CDR3 contains 15 residues. Germline V gives CDR1 LNHDA, CDR2 SQIVND (reference sequence). Trimming took off 6 bases at V and 5 bases at J, with 16 bases between the two ends. The chain's CDR3 is CASRRAWERTGELFF. For the CDR3, the DNA is TGTGCCAGTAGACGGGCTTGGGAACGAACCGGGGAGCTGTTTTTT.

The chain carries TRBV3-1 and TRBJ2-2; no reliable D call. Germline CDR1 and CDR2: LGHDT and YNNKEL (reference sequence). V was trimmed by 0 bases and J by 6 bases, leaving 8 bases between them. CDR3 length equals 14 residues. The CDR3 coding sequence is TGTGCCAGCAGCCAAGATCAATGGGCCGGGGAGCTGTTTTTT. Translated, it gives CASSQDQWAGELFF.

The genes are TRBV19 and TRBJ1-1, with TRBD1 matching over 7 bases. This CDR3 has 16 residues. The V gene's germline CDR1 is LNHDA and CDR2 SQIVND (reference sequence). Trimming removed 7 bases from V and 4 bases from J; junction bases left unmatched: 15. CDR3 loop: CASKGISDRDGTEAFF. The CDR3 DNA reads TGTGCCAGTAAGGGGATTAGCGACAGGGATGGCACTGAAGCTTTCTTT. The full variable domain, its missing parts supplied by reference TRBV19 and TRBJ1-1, is DGGITQSPKYLFRKEGQNVTLSCEQNLNHDAMYWYRQDPGQGLRLIYYSQIVNDFQKGDIAEGYSVSREKKESFPLTVTSAQKNPTAFYLCASKGISDRDGTEAFFGQGTRLTVV.

J is TRBJ2-1 and V is TRBV15; D not certain. V dropped 1 base and J dropped 2 bases, with 9 bases sitting between them. CDR1 LNHNV and CDR2 YYDKDF come from the germline V gene (reference sequence). CDR3 length equals 15 residues. CDR3 sequence (DNA): TGTGCCACCAGCAGAGTGGCTTCCGCCTACAATGAGCAGTTCTTC. Translation: CATSRVASAYNEQFF.

This sequence joins TRBV7-3 and TRBJ2-2; 9 bases are shared with TRBD1. The CDR3 length is 16 residues. Germline CDR1 and CDR2: SGHTA and FQGTGA. V lost 5 bases and J lost 3; bases outside the gene matches: 7. CDR3 DNA: TGTGCCAGCAGCGATGGACAGGGGACTGACACCGGGGAGCTGTTTTTT. Encoded protein: CASSDGQGTDTGELFF.

The table lists this clonotype with a count of one. CDR3 in DNA: TGTGCCAGCAGTTACGCCGTAGCCTTACCCCGAGGGACTGAAGCTTTCTTT. Translation gives CASSYAVALPRGTEAFF. The chain links TRBV6-5 to TRBJ1-1; D uncertain. V lost 2 bases to trimming and J lost 5 bases, with 21 bases between them. The germline gives CDR1 MNHEY, CDR2 SVGAGI. CDR3 length equals 17 residues.

The chain couples TRBV20-1 to TRBJ2-7; TRBD1 might be the D (6 bases). CDR1 and CDR2 (germline): DFQATT, SNEGSKA (reference sequence). V was pared by 5 bases and J by 5 bases, with 13 bases between. This CDR3 spans 12 amino acids. As DNA, the CDR3 is TGCAGTGCTCGCCGTAACAGGGACGAGCAGTACTTC. It encodes CSARRNRDEQYF.

A few counts support this clonotype. The chain uses TRBV6-2 or TRBV6-3 and TRBJ1-6; D might be TRBD1 (6 bases). The CDR3 is 13 residues long. Germline V CDR1 and CDR2: MNHEY, SVGEGT. V lost 8 bases and J lost 9, with 14 bases in between. The CDR3 reads CASRDTSGSPLHF. The CDR3, as DNA: TGTGCCAGCCGGGACACCTCCGGTTCACCCCTCCACTTT.

The J gene is TRBJ2-5, the V gene TRBV6-2 or TRBV6-3; 8 bases are shared with TRBD2. The ends lost 6 bases at V and 2 bases at J; junction bases unmatched: 2. The CDR3 contains 13 residues. Germline CDR1 MNHEY, CDR2 SVGEGT. The CDR3 reads CASRIAGQETQYF. CDR3 nucleotide sequence: TGTGCCAGCAGAATAGCGGGACAAGAGACCCAGTACTTC.

V usage is TRBV25-1 and J usage is TRBJ1-6, with D possibly TRBD1 on 5 matching bases. V dropped 4 bases and J dropped 6 bases, with 13 bases sitting between them. Germline V gene lookup returns CDR1 MGHDK and CDR2 SYGVNS. There are 15 residues in the CDR3. In DNA form, the CDR3 reads TGTGCCAGCAGTGTGGGGGGTTTGGGTAATTCACCCCTCCACTTT. Its protein product is CASSVGGLGNSPLHF.

The rearrangement joins TRBV20-1 to TRBJ2-3, with D hard to call. Trimming removed 6 bases from V and 3 bases from J, with 16 bases in between. CDR1 is DFQATT and CDR2 is SNEGSKA in the germline V gene (reference sequence). The CDR3 runs to 14 residues. The CDR3 bases are TGCAGTGCCTTCGCGGACCTCGCGACAGATACGCAGTATTTT. Translation: CSAFADLATDTQYF.